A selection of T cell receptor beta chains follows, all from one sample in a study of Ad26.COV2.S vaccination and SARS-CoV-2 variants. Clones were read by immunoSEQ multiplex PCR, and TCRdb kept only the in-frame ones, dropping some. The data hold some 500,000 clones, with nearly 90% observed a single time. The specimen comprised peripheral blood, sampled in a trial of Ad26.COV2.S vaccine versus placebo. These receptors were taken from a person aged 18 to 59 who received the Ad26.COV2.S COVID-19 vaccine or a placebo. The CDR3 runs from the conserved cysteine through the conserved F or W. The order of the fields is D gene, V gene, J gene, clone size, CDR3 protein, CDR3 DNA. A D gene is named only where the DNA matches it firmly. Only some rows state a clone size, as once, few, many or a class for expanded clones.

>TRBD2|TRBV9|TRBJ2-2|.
CASSVGGSTGELFF
TGTGCCAGCAGCGTCGGGGGGAGCACCGGGGAGCTGTTTTTT
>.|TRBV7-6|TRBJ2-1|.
CASSFRTGRDEQFF
TGTGCCAGCAGCTTTCGGACAGGGAGGGATGAGCAGTTCTTC
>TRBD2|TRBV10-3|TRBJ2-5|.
CAISSTGGEETQYF
TGTGCCATCAGTAGCACGGGAGGGGAAGAGACCCAGTACTTC
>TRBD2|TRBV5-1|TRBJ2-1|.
CASRGLRESNEQFF
TGCGCCAGCAGGGGTTTGCGGGAGAGCAATGAGCAGTTCTTC
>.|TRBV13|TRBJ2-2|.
CASSPPRRDSHHEWFF
TGTGCCAGCAGCCCTCCGAGGAGGGACAGCCACCACGAATGGTTTTTT
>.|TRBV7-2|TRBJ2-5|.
CASSVRGTGEETQYF
TGTGCCAGCAGCGTGCGCGGGACGGGAGAAGAGACCCAGTACTTC
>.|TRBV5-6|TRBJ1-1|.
CASSLGPPIVYTVDPEAFF
TGTGCCAGCAGCTTGGGCCCCCCTATAGTCTATACGGTGGACCCTGAAGCTTTCTTT
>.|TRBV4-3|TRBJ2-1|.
CASSQDIGLVSNEQFF
TGCGCCAGCAGCCAAGATATAGGGCTAGTCAGTAATGAGCAGTTCTTC
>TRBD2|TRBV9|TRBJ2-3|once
CASSGTSGRVSVADTQYF
TGTGCCAGCAGCGGGACTAGCGGGAGGGTGTCCGTCGCAGATACGCAGTATTTT
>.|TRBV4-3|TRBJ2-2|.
CASSHSGAGELFF
TGCGCCAGCAGCCATTCGGGGGCCGGGGAGCTGTTTTTT
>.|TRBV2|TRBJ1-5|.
CASRAGTFSNQPQHF
TGTGCCAGCAGAGCCGGGACATTTAGCAATCAGCCCCAGCATTTT
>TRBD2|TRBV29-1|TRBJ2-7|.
CSVRTSGPVYEQYF
TGCAGCGTTCGAACTAGCGGGCCCGTCTACGAGCAGTACTTC
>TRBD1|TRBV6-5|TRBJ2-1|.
CASSYQDRIRDEQFF
TGTGCCAGCAGTTACCAGGACAGGATACGCGATGAGCAGTTCTTC
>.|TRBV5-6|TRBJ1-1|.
CASSLGMAPGVFF
TGTGCCAGCAGCTTGGGCATGGCTCCTGGGGTGTTCTTT
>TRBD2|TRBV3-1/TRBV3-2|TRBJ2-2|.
CASSQDWAGTRGVGELFF
TGTGCCAGCAGCCAAGATTGGGCGGGGACTAGAGGAGTCGGGGAGCTGTTTTTT
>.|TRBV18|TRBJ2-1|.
CASSPPPNRDEQFF
TGTGCCAGCTCACCACCCCCTAATAGAGATGAGCAGTTCTTC
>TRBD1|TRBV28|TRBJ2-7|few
CASSFSDRAGEQYF
TGTGCCAGCAGTTTCTCGGACAGGGCGGGGGAGCAGTACTTC
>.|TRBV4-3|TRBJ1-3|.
CASSQEGGAQGNTIYF
TGCGCCAGCAGCCAAGAAGGAGGGGCGCAGGGAAACACCATATATTTT
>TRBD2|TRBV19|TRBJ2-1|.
CASSKGLAGLGGYNEQFF
TGTGCCAGTAGTAAGGGACTAGCGGGTCTCGGGGGCTACAATGAGCAGTTCTTC
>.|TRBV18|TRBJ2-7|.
CASSPDRLAPYEQYF
TGTGCCAGCTCACCAGATAGGTTGGCCCCATACGAGCAGTACTTC
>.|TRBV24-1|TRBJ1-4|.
CATSDPTAGGEKLFF
TGTGCCACCAGTGACCCGACCGCCGGTGGCGAAAAACTGTTTTTT
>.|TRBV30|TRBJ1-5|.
CAWSPGTADNQPQHF
TGTGCCTGGAGCCCCGGGACGGCCGACAATCAGCCCCAGCATTTT
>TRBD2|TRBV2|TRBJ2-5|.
CASRRGTSYNQETQYF
TGTGCCAGCAGACGCGGGACTAGCTATAACCAAGAGACCCAGTACTTC
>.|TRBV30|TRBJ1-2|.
CAWTPSGGGYTF
TGTGCCTGGACTCCAAGCGGGGGCGGCTACACCTTC
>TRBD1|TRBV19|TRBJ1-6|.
CASRKQGGNSPLHF
TGTGCCAGTAGGAAACAGGGGGGTAATTCACCCCTCCACTTT